This T cell receptor (beta chain) derives from a study of shared clonotypes between healthy human individuals. Whole-study findings and limits: Of the naive CD4 clonotypes, about 5.4% were shared across several donors. The authors sampled blood alone, and tissue repertoires likely differ.

As originally analysed: ImmunoSEQ supplied junction-only sequences lacking quality scores, so filtering was different. The repertoire was sequenced with immunoSEQ multiplex PCR; TCRdb's copy has only in-frame clones and lacks some. The DNA was the basis for D and trimming; V, J and clone size are from that table. The table has about 730,000 clones, roughly 72% seen once. CD4+ cell separation produced CD45RA+ naive and CD45RA-negative memory subsets. The CDR3 is 17 amino acids. Worth noting for this clone: Its antigen is unknown.

The clonotype originates from a woman in her twenties or thirties in good health. The J gene is TRBJ2-6, the V gene TRBV22-1; TRBD2, the table's D call, was not compared with the DNA. TRBV22-1 is listed as a pseudogene. The sequenced material came from memory CD4+ T cells sorted from blood. Subset denoted: CD45RA-negative fraction. The CDR3 region is CPGSVPQRTKSGNVLTF. CDR3 in DNA: TGTCCTGGGAGCGTGCCTCAGCGAACAAAGTCGGGCAACGTCCTGACTTTC.